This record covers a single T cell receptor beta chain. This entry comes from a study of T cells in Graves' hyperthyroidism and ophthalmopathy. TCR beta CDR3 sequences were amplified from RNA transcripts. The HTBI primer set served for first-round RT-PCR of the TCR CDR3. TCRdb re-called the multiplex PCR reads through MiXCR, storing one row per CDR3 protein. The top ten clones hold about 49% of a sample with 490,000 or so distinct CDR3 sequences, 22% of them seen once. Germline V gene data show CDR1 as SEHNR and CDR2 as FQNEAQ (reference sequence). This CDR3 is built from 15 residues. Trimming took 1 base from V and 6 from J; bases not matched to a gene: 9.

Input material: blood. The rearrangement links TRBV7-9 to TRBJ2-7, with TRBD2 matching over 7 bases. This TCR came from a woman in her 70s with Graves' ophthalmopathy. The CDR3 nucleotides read TGTGCCAGCAGCTTAGGCCATGCGGGAGTGGTCGAGCAGTACTTC. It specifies CASSLGHAGVVEQYF.